This T cell receptor beta chain was captured in a study of PD-1 blockade in classical Hodgkin lymphoma. Broader study findings: By C4D1, diversity of CD4+ TCRs had risen significantly, whereas that of CD8+ TCRs had not.

CDR1 is MGHDK, CDR2 SYGVNS, per germline. V lost 6 bases to trimming and J lost 3 bases; unmatched junction nucleotides: 3. The CDR3 has 13 residues. Using immunoSEQ multiplex PCR, the repertoire was profiled, and TCRdb retains in-frame clones only, with some absent. This sample carries tens of thousands of clones, over 80% of them seen once, and the ten largest clones take 20% to 25%. Every patient was affected by relapse after autologous stem cell transplantation, while exposure to brentuximab vedotin was not uniform. Regarding this clone: The antigen remains undetermined.

V is TRBV25-1 and J is TRBJ1-2; 8 nucleotides align to TRBD1. This material consisted of peripheral blood mononuclear cells (PBMCs), taken before the second cycle of nivolumab. This TCR was sampled from a human donor with classical Hodgkin lymphoma. The CDR3 nucleotides read TGTGCCAGCAGAGGACAGGGCGACTATGGCTACACCTTC. The encoded protein is CASRGQGDYGYTF.